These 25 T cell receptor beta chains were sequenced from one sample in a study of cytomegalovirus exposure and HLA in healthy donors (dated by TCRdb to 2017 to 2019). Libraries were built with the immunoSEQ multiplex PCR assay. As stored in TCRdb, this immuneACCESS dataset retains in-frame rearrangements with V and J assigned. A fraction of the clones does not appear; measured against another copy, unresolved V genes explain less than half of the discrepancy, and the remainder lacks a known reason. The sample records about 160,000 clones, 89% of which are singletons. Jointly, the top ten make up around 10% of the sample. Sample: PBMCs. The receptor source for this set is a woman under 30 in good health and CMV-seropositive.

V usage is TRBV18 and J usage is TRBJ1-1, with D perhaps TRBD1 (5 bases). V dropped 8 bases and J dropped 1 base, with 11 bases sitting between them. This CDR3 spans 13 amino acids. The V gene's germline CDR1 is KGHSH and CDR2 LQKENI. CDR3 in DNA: TGTGCCAGCCGGAGGGACCAGAACACTGAAGCTTTCTTT. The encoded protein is CASRRDQNTEAFF.

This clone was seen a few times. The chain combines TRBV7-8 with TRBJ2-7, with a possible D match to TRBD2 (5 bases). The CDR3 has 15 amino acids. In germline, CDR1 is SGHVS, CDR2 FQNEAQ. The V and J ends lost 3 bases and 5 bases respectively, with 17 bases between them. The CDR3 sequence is CASSFRPREVDEQYF. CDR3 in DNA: TGTGCCAGCAGCTTCCGGCCCCGGGAAGTCGACGAGCAGTACTTC.

CDR3 nucleotides: TGCGCCAGCAGGAACCCGGGACTAGTCGCAGATACGCAGTATTTT. This codes for CASRNPGLVADTQYF. The chain is built from TRBV4-1 and TRBJ2-3; 8 bases are a match to TRBD2. With 6 bases clipped from V and 4 bases from J, the junction kept 9 bases outside the gene matches. The germline CDR1 and CDR2 sequences are MGHRA and YSYEKL. The CDR3 consists of 15 residues.

The CDR3 protein is CASRTREGYEQYF. The CDR3 DNA follows: TGTGCCAGCAGAACTAGAGAGGGCTACGAGCAGTACTTC. The chain has TRBV5-6 and TRBJ2-7; TRBD2 is a possible D gene (5 bases). Trimming took off 5 bases at V and 3 bases at J, with 12 bases between the two ends. CDR1 is SGHDT and CDR2 is YYEEEE in the germline V gene. This CDR3 spans 13 amino acids.

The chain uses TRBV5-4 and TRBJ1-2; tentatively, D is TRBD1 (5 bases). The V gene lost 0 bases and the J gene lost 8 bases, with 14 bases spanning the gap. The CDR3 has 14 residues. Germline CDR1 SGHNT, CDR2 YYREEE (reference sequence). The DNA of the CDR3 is TGTGCCAGCAGCTTGGGGACACAAACCTACGGCTACACCTTC. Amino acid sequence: CASSLGTQTYGYTF.

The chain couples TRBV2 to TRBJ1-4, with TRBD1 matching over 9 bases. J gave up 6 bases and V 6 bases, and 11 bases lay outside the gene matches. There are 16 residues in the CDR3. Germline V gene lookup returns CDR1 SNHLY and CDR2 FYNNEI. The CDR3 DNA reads TGTGCCAGCAGCTCCGGGACAGGGAGTGGGGATGAAAAACTGTTTTTT. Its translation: CASSSGTGSGDEKLFF.

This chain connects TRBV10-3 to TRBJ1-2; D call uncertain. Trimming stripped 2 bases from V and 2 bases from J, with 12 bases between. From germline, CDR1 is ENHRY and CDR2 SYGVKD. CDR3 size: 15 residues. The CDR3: CAISEMVSGNYGYTF. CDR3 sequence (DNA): TGTGCCATCAGTGAGATGGTGAGCGGAAACTATGGCTACACCTTC.

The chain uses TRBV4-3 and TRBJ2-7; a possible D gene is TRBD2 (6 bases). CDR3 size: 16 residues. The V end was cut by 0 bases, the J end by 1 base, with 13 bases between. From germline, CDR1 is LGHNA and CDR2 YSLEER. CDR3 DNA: TGCGCCAGCAGCCAAGACTGGCGGGAAAATTCCTACGAGCAGTACTTC. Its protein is CASSQDWRENSYEQYF.

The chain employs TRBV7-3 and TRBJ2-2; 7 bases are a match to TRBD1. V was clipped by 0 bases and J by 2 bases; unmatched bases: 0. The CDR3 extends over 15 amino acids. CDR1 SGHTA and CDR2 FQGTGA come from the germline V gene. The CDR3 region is CASSLTGGNTGELFF. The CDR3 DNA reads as TGTGCCAGCAGCTTAACAGGGGGCAACACCGGGGAGCTGTTTTTT.

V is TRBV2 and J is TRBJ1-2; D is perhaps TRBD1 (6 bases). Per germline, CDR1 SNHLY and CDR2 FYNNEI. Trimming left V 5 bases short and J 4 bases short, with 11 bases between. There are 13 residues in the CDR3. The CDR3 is CASSLGQFYGYTF. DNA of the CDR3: TGTGCCAGCAGTCTCGGACAGTTCTATGGCTACACCTTC.

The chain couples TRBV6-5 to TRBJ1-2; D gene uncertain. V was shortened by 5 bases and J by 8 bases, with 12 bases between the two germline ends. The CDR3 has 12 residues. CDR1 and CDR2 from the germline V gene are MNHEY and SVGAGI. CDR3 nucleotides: TGTGCCAGCAGTACAGTGTTTGAGGGCTACACCTTC. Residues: CASSTVFEGYTF.

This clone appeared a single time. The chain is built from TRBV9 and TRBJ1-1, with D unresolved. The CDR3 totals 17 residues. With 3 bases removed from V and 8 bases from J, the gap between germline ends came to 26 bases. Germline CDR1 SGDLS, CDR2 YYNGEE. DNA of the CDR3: TGTGCCAGCAGCGAGAGAGGAGGAGTTTTCCCGGGCAACGAAGCTTTCTTT. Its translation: CASSERGGVFPGNEAFF. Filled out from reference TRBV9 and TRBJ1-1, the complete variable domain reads DSGVTQTPKHLITATGQRVTLRCSPRSGDLSVYWYQQSLDQGLQFLIQYYNGEERAKGNILERFSAQQFPDLHSELNLSSLELGDSALYFCASSERGGVFPGNEAFFGQGTRLTVV.

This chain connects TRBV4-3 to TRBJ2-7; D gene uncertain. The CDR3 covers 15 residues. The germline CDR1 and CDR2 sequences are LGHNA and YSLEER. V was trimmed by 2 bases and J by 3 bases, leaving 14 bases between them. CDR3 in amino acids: CASSQISGGLYEQYF. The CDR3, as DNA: TGCGCCAGCAGCCAAATTTCCGGCGGCCTCTACGAGCAGTACTTC.

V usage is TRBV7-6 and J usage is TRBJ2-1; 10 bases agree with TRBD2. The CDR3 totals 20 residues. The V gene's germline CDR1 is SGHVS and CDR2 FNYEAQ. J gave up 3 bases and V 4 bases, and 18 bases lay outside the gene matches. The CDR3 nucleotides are TGTGCCAGCAGCTCCACAGACACCTACCCGGCTAGCGGGAGCTACAATGAGCAGTTCTTC. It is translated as CASSSTDTYPASGSYNEQFF.

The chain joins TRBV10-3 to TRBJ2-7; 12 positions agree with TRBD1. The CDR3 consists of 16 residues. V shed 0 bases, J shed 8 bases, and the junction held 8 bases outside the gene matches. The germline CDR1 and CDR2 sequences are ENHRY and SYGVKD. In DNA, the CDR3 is TGTGCCATCAGTGAGTCTCCCGGGACAGGGGGCGAGAAGCAGTACTTC. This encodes CAISESPGTGGEKQYF.

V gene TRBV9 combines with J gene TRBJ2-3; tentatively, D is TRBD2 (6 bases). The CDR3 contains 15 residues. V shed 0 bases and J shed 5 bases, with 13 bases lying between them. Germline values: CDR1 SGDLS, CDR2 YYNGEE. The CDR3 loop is CASSVGGGTQDTQYF. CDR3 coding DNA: TGTGCCAGCAGCGTAGGTGGAGGGACCCAAGATACGCAGTATTTT.

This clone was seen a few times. CDR3 sequence: CASSFKSGRANTGELFF. The CDR3 bases are TGTGCCAGCAGTTTTAAGAGCGGGAGGGCGAACACCGGGGAGCTGTTTTTT. V gene TRBV27 combines with J gene TRBJ2-2; 10 bases align to TRBD2. V shed 3 bases and J 0 bases; nucleotides not matched to a gene: 4. The CDR3 runs 17 residues. CDR1 is MNHEY and CDR2 is SMNVEV in the germline V gene (reference sequence).

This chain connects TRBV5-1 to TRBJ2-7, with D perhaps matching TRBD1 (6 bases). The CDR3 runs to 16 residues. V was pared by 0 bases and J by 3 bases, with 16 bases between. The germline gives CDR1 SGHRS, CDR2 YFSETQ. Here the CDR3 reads CASSLVSGQLYYEQYF. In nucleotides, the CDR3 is TGCGCCAGCAGCTTGGTGTCGGGACAACTATACTACGAGCAGTACTTC.

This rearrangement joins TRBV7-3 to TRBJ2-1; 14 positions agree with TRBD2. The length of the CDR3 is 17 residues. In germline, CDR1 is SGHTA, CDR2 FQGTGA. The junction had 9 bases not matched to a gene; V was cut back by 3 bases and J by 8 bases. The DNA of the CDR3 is TGTGCCAGCAGCTTCGGACTAGCGGGAGGAACAGAAGATGAGCAGTTCTTC. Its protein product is CASSFGLAGGTEDEQFF.

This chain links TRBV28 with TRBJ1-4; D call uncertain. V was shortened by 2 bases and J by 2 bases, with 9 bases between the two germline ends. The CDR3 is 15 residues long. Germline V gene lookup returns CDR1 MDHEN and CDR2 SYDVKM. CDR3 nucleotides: TGTGCCAGCAGTTTAACGGCAGGCACTAATGAAAAACTGTTTTTT. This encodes CASSLTAGTNEKLFF.

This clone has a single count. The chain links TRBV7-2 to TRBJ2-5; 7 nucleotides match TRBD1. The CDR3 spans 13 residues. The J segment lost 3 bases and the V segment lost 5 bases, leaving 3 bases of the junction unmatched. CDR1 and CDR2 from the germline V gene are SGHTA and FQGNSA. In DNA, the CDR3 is TGTGCCAGCAGCCCCAGGGGGAAAGAGACCCAGTACTTC. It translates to CASSPRGKETQYF.

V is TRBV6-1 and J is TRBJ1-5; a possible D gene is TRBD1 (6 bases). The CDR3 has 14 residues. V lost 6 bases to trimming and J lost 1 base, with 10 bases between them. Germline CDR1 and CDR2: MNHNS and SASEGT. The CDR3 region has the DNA TGTGCCAGCAGACAGGGAGGGAGCAATCAGCCCCAGCATTTT. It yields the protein CASRQGGSNQPQHF.

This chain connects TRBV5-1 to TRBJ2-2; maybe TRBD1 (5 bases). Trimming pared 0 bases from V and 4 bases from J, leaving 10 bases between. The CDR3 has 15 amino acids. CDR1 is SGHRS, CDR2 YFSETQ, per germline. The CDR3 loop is CASSLGQTSTGELFF. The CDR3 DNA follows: TGCGCCAGCAGCTTGGGACAGACGAGCACCGGGGAGCTGTTTTTT.

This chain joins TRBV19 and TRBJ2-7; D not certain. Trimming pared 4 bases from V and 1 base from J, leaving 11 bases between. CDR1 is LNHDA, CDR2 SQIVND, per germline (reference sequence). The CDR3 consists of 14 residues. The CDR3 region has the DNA TGTGCCAGTAGTACCCAGACAAATTCCTACGAGCAGTACTTC. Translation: CASSTQTNSYEQYF.

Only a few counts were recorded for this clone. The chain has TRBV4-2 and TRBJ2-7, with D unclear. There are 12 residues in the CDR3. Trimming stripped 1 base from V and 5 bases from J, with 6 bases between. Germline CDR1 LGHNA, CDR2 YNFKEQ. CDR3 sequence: CASSQVRDEQYF. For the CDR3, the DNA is TGTGCCAGCAGCCAAGTAAGAGACGAGCAGTACTTC.